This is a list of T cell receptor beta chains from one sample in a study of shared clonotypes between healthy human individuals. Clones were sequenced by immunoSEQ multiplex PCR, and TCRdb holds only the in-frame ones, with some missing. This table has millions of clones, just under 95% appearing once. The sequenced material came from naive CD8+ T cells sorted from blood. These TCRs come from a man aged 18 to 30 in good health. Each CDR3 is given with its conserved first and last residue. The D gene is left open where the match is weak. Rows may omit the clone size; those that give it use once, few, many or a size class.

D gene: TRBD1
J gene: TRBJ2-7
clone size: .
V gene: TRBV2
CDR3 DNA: TGTGCCAGCAGCGCCTTCTTCACCGGGACAGAAGCCTACGAGCAGTACTTC
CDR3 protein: CASSAFFTGTEAYEQYF

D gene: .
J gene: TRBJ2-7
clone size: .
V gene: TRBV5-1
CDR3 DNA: TGCGCCAGCAGCTTGGACTCCCTAACCTACGAGCAGTACTTC
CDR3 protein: CASSLDSLTYEQYF

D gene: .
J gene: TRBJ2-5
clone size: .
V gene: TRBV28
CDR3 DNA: TGTGCCAGCAGTTTAGCAGTAGAGACCCAGTACTTC
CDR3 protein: CASSLAVETQYF

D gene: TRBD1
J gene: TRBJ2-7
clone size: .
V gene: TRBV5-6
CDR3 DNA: TGTGCCAGCAGCGGGGACAGGAGACCCTACGAGCAGTACTTC
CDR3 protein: CASSGDRRPYEQYF

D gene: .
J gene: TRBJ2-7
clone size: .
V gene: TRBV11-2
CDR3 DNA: TGTGCCAGCCTGGGGCGGGACGGGGATGGGGGTGTCTACGAGCAGTACTTC
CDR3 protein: CASLGRDGDGGVYEQYF

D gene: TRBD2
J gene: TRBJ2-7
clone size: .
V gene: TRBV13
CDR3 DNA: TGTGCCAGCAGCTCATCCGGGACTAGCGCTGTCGAGCAGTACTTC
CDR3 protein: CASSSSGTSAVEQYF

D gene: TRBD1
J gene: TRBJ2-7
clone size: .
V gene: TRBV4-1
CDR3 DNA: TGCGCCAGCAGCCGAGGGACAGCCGTTTCCTACGAGCAGTACTTC
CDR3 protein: CASSRGTAVSYEQYF

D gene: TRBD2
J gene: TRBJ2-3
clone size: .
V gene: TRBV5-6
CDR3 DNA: TGTGCCAGCAGCCGGCCGCGGGGAGGGACAGATACGCAGTATTTT
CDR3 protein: CASSRPRGGTDTQYF

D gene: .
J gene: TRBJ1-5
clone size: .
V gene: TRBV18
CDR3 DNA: TGTGCCAGCTCACAATCGACTGCGAGGGGGGCCGATCAGCCCCAGCATTTT
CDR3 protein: CASSQSTARGADQPQHF

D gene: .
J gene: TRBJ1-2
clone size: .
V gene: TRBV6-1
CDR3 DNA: TGTGCCAGCAGTGAAAGACGGACCTATGGCTACACCTTC
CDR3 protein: CASSERRTYGYTF

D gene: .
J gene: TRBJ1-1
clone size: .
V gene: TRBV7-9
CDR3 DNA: TGTGCCAGCAGCTTATGGCTCACCCCGGGCACTGAAGCTTTCTTT
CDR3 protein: CASSLWLTPGTEAFF

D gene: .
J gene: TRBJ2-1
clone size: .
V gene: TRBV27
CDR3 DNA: TGTGCCAGCAGTCCCAGTGGAGTGTTTGGTTACAATGAGCAGTTCTTC
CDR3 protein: CASSPSGVFGYNEQFF

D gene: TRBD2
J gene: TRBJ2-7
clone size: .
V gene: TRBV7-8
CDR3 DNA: TGTGCCAGCCGCGCAGTAGCGGGAGAGTCCTACGAGCAGTACTTC
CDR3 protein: CASRAVAGESYEQYF

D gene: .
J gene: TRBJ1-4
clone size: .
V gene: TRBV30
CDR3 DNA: TGTGCCGGAGAGAGGAATGAAAAACTGTTTTTT
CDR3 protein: CAGERNEKLFF

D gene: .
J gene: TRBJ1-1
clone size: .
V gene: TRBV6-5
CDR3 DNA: TGTGCCAGCAGTGACCCGAACACTGAAGCTTTCTTT
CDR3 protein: CASSDPNTEAFF

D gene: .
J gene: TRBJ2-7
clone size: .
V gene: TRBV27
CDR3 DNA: .
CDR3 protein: CASSSSTGGGYEQYF

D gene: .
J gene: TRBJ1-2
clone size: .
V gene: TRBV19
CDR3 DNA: TGTGCCAGTAGTATAGATCGGGGAGGATTCGTTAAAGATGGCTACACCTTC
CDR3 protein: CASSIDRGGFVKDGYTF

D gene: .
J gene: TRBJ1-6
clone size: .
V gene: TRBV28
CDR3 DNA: TGTGCCAGCAGTCCCCTACAGGGTGGGGATTCACCCCTCCACTTT
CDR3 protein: CASSPLQGGDSPLHF

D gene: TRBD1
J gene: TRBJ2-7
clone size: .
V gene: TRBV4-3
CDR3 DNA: TGCGCCAGCAGCCAAGACGGGACAGGGGAAATGGCCGAGCAGTACTTC
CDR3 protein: CASSQDGTGEMAEQYF

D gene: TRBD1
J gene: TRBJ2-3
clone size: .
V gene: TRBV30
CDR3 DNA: TGTGCCTGGAGCCCGACAGGGGGGGCAGATACGCAGTATTTT
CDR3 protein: CAWSPTGGADTQYF

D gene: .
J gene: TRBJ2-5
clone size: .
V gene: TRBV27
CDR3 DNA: TGTGCCAGCAGTTCAAGAAGGGACACTGGGGAGACCCAGTACTTC
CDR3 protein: CASSSRRDTGETQYF

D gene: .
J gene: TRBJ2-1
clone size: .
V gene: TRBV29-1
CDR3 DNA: TGCAGCGTTGAAGATCGGAGGGTGTCCTTCTCCTACAATGAGCAGTTCTTC
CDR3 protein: CSVEDRRVSFSYNEQFF

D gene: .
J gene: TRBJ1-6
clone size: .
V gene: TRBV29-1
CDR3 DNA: TGCAGCGGCGGAAGGTCTCACTTT
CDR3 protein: CSGGRSHF

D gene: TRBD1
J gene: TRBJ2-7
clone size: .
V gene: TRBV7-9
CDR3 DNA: TGTGCCAGTTCGATGACAGGGTCCTACGAGCAGTACTTC
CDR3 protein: CASSMTGSYEQYF

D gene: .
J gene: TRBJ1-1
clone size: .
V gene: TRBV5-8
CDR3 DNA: TGTGCCAGCAGCTGGGCAGGCACCCCTGAAGCTTTCTTT
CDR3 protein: CASSWAGTPEAFF

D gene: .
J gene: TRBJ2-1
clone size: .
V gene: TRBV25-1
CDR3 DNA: TGTGCCAGCAGGCGGGGCTCCTACAATGAGCAGTTCTTC
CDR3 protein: CASRRGSYNEQFF

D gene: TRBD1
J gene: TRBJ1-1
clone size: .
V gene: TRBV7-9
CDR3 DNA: TGTGCCAGCAGCTTATCCCGAGGACAGGGCGTGAACACTGAAGCTTTCTTT
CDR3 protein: CASSLSRGQGVNTEAFF

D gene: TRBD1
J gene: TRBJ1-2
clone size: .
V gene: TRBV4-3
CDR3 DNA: TGCGCCAGCAGCCAAGGGGGACAGTATGGCTACACCTTC
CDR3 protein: CASSQGGQYGYTF

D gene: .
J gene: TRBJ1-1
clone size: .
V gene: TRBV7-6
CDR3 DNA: TGTGCCAGCAGCTTTACAGGGTACGGGGCTGAAGCTTTCTTT
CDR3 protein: CASSFTGYGAEAFF

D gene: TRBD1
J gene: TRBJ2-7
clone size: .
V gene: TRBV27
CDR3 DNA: TGTGCCAGCAGTTTATCGCCCGGGACAGGGTTTTACGAGCAGTACTTC
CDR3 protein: CASSLSPGTGFYEQYF

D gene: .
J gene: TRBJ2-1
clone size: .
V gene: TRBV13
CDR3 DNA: TGTGCCAGCAGCTTAGGAGTTAATGAGCAGTTCTTC
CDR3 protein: CASSLGVNEQFF

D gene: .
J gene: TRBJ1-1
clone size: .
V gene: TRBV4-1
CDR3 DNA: TGCGCCAGCAGCCAGGGGCGACAGATAATGAACACTGAAGCTTTCTTT
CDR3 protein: CASSQGRQIMNTEAFF

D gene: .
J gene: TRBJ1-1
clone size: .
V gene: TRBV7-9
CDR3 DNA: TGTGCCAGCAGCTCGTCGCGCTTAGGGAACACTGAAGCTTTCTTT
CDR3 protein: CASSSSRLGNTEAFF

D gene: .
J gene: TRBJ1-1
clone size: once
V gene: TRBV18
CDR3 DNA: TGTGCCAGCTCACCACCCCCTAGGCAGGGCGTAAACACTGAAGCTTTCTTT
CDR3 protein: CASSPPPRQGVNTEAFF

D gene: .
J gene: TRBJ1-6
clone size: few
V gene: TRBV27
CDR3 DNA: TGTGCCAGCAGCCTCGGGAGTTCACCCCTCCACTTT
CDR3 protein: CASSLGSSPLHF

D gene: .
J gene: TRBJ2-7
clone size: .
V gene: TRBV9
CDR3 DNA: TGTGCCAGCAGCGTAGGCGTAGGGGACGAGCAGTACTTC
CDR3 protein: CASSVGVGDEQYF

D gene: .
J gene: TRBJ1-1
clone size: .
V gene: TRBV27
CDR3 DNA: TGTGCCAGCAGGCCTGCGCCGGGCGATACTGAAGCTTTCTTT
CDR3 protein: CASRPAPGDTEAFF

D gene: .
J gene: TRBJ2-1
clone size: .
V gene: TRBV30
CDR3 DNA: TGTGCCTGGAGTTCACAAACGGGGGATGAGCAGTTCTTC
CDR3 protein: CAWSSQTGDEQFF

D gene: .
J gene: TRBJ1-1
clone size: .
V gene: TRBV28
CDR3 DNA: TGTGCCAGCAGTCCAGGGACTCAGGGCCTGAACACTGAAGCTTTCTTT
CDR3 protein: CASSPGTQGLNTEAFF

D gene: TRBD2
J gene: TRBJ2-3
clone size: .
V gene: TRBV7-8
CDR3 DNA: TGTGCCAGCAGCTCAACTTTAGCGGGGTCAACAGATACGCAGTATTTT
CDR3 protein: CASSSTLAGSTDTQYF

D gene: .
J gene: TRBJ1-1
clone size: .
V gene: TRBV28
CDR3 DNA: TGTGCCAGCAGTTTAGTAGGGGACACTGAAGCTTTCTTT
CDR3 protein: CASSLVGDTEAFF

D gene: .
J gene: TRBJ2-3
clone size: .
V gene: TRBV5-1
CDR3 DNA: TGCGCCAGCAGCTTGTATAAGGGATCGGGAGATACGCAGTATTTT
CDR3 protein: CASSLYKGSGDTQYF

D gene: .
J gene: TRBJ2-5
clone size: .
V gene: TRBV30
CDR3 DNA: TGTGCCTGGAGAGGGCTAGCGAAAGAGACCCAGTACTTC
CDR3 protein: CAWRGLAKETQYF

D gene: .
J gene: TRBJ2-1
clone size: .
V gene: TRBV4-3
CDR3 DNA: TGCGCCAGCAGCCAAGATAGGCGGAAAATGGAGTTGAATGAGCAGTTCTTC
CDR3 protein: CASSQDRRKMELNEQFF

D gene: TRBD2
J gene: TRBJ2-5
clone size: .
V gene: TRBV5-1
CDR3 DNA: TGCGCCAGCAGCTTCGGACTAGCGGGGGGACTTCAAGAGACCCAGTACTTC
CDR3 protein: CASSFGLAGGLQETQYF

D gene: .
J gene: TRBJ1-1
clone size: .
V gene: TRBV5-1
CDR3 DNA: TGCGCCAGCAGCTTGGTATGGGGAAACACTGAAGCTTTCTTT
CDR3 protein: CASSLVWGNTEAFF

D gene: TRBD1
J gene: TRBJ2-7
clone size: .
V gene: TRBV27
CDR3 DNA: TGTGCCAGCAGTTTAACGATACCGGGACAGAACTACGAGCAGTACTTC
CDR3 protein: CASSLTIPGQNYEQYF